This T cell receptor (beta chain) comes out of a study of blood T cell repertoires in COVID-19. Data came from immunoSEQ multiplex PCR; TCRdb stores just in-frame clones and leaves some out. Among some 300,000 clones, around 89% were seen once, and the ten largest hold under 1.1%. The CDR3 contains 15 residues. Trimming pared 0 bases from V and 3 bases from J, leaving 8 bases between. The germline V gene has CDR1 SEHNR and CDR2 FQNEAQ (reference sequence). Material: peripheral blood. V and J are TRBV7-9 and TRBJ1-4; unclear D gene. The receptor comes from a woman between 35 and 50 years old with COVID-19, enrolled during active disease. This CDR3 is CASSLAAGPNEKLFF. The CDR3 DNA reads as TGTGCCAGCAGCTTAGCGGCAGGCCCTAATGAAAAACTGTTTTTT.